This T cell receptor beta chain came from a study of blood T cell repertoires in COVID-19. The overall study: Both acute and convalescent COVID-19 samples were obtained from the United States, Italy and Spain.

Losses at the gene ends were 3 bases for V and 9 bases for J; bases not matched to a gene: 11. Per germline, CDR1 MDHEN and CDR2 SYDVKM. The CDR3 is made up of 16 amino acids. Study processing details: How many nucleated cells were present was estimated from reference gene primer amplification. Only in-frame clones appear in the TCRdb table, and some are missing; sequencing was by immunoSEQ multiplex PCR. That table is the source of V, J and clone size, and D and trimming were worked out from the DNA. The table records just over 300,000 clones, 65% to 90% of them present only once. This clone was detected a few times. Categorization into cohorts depended on clinical history that participants reported. Recovery meant two consecutive negative NP/OP PCR tests, professional clearance, or resolved symptoms.

The receptor was isolated from a man aged 25-45 years who had recovered from COVID-19. The gene calls are TRBV28 and TRBJ2-1; 10 bases map to TRBD2. The sequenced sample consisted of PBMCs or T cells enriched from blood (not recorded which). The DNA of the CDR3 is TGTGCCAGCAGTTTCGGGGTGAGCGGGGGGGACCGTGAGCAGTTCTTC. Translated: CASSFGVSGGDREQFF.